The 2 T cell receptor beta chains below were found in one sample sequenced in a study of blood T cell repertoires in COVID-19 (dated by TCRdb to 2020 to 2021). Libraries were constructed by the immunoSEQ multiplex PCR assay. TCRdb's version of the immuneACCESS table is confined to in-frame rearrangements and falls short of the full clone set. An unresolved V gene accounts for under half of the shortfall where checked; the remainder is of unknown origin. The sample table holds approximately 170,000 clones, of which 80% to 90% were seen once. Under 3.5% of the sample is held by the ten biggest clonotypes. The sequenced material came from peripheral blood. All receptors derive from a woman older than 75 with COVID-19, enrolled during active disease.

The chain combines TRBV29-1 with TRBJ2-1; maybe TRBD2 (6 bases). The V and J ends lost 0 bases and 9 bases respectively, with 12 bases between them. CDR3 size: 13 residues. CDR1 is SQVTM, CDR2 ANQGSEA, per germline. This CDR3 is CSVEDPEGLEQFF. Here the CDR3 DNA reads TGCAGCGTTGAAGACCCCGAGGGACTTGAGCAGTTCTTC.

This clone was observed a single time. This chain joins TRBV10-3 and TRBJ2-3; 7 bases are a match to TRBD2. The CDR3 has 15 amino acids. After removal of 4 bases from V and 2 bases from J, the junction contained 6 bases not matched to a gene. Germline V lookup: CDR1 ENHRY, CDR2 SYGVKD. This CDR3 is CAISVRGGDTDTQYF. The DNA for the CDR3 is TGTGCCATCAGTGTTCGCGGGGGTGACACAGATACGCAGTATTTT.